The TCR beta chain under discussion was sequenced for a study of T cell responses to AZD1222 COVID-19 vaccine. The study's findings and limits: Repertoire samples came only from after the peak T cell response. The donor group comprised mostly white British people and more females; the analysis possibly underestimated clonal diversity. Spike was spanned by vaccine-associated CD4 TCRs, which were dominant at 160-218 and 743-854. Two AZD1222 administrations were followed by greater Spike-specific TCR breadth and depth.

This clone turned up a few times. The antigen is undetermined. Profiling relied on immunoSEQ multiplex PCR, and the TCRdb table lists in-frame clones only, not all of them. The sample holds some 130,000 clones, around four fifths seen once. The length of the CDR3 is 13 residues. V dropped 10 bases and J dropped 3 bases, with 14 bases sitting between them. The source material was peripheral blood, sampled on day 0 of AZD1222 vaccination. This receptor was taken from an adult in good health. This chain uses TRBV12-3 or TRBV12-4 with TRBJ2-3; D possibly matches TRBD1 or TRBD2 (6 bases each). In DNA form, the CDR3 reads TGTGCCACCACAAGGGGGGTTACAGATACGCAGTATTTT. Amino acids: CATTRGVTDTQYF.